These 12 T cell receptor beta chains were all obtained from the same sample, sequenced in a study of beta chain features in type 1 diabetes. As every portion of the isolated RNA was reverse transcribed, the sequencing read expressed TCRB transcripts. Profiled with immunoSEQ multiplex PCR; TCRdb holds only in-frame clones, not every one. The table has 300,000 to 450,000 clones, roughly 12% seen once. Sequenced sample: naive CD4+ T cells from blood. These receptors all stem from a man aged 18 to 29 in good health.

This clone appeared a few times. This chain uses TRBV19 with TRBJ1-5; 10 bases align to TRBD1. This CDR3 has 14 residues. Germline assignment: CDR1 LNHDA and CDR2 SQIVND (reference sequence). Trimming removed 4 bases from V and 5 bases from J; junction bases left unmatched: 2. CDR3 in amino acids: CASSKGTGDQPQHF. In DNA form, the CDR3 reads TGTGCCAGTAGTAAAGGGACAGGGGATCAGCCCCAGCATTTT.

This chain connects TRBV15 to TRBJ2-7; 7 bases line up with TRBD1. This CDR3 is 13 amino acids long. The germline V gene has CDR1 LNHNV and CDR2 YYDKDF (reference sequence). The trim removed 1 base at V and 6 bases at J, leaving 3 bases unmatched. Written as DNA, the CDR3 is TGTGCCACCAGCAGAGGGCCAGGGGGCGAGCAGTACTTC. Translated, it gives CATSRGPGGEQYF.

As DNA, the CDR3 is TGTGCCAGCAGCTCAGTATACAATGAGCAGTTCTTC. Protein sequence: CASSSVYNEQFF. The rearrangement links TRBV7-9 to TRBJ2-1; unclear D gene. Germline V gene sequence: CDR1 SEHNR, CDR2 FQNEAQ (reference sequence). The CDR3 runs to 12 residues. V gave up 4 bases and J gave up 4 bases, with 5 bases separating them.

The V and J genes are TRBV6-5 and TRBJ2-7, with 11 bases fitting TRBD1. Germline loops: CDR1 MNHEY, CDR2 SVGAGI. This CDR3 is built from 15 residues. The J segment lost 6 bases and the V segment lost 2 bases, leaving 6 bases of the junction unmatched. The CDR3 nucleotides are TGTGCCAGCAGTTACCAAGGACAGGGGGCTCTCGAGCAGTACTTC. Amino acids: CASSYQGQGALEQYF.

The chain recombines TRBV6-5 with TRBJ1-1, with 7 bases that match TRBD1. V trimming: 6 bases; J trimming: 3 bases; junction bases outside the gene matches: 7. The CDR3 length is 14 residues. Germline V gene sequence: CDR1 MNHEY, CDR2 SVGAGI. The CDR3, as DNA: TGTGCCAGCAGACCGACAGGGTCGGACACTGAAGCTTTCTTT. Translating gives CASRPTGSDTEAFF.

A few counts support this clone. This rearrangement joins TRBV7-2 to TRBJ2-1; D is ambiguous. The V end was cut by 2 bases, the J end by 10 bases, with 9 bases between. This CDR3 contains 12 residues. Germline CDR1 is SGHTA and CDR2 is FQGNSA. As DNA, the CDR3 is TGTGCCAGCAGCTTAATAGCCACCGAGCAGTTCTTC. It is translated as CASSLIATEQFF.

V is TRBV25-1 and J is TRBJ2-1; D call uncertain. Germline assignment: CDR1 MGHDK and CDR2 SYGVNS. The CDR3 runs to 16 residues. Deletions cut 2 bases from V and 0 bases from J, with 11 bases between. The CDR3 reads CASSEQATSSYNEQFF. The CDR3, as DNA: TGTGCCAGCAGTGAACAGGCTACCAGCTCCTACAATGAGCAGTTCTTC. Using reference TRBV25-1 and TRBJ2-1 for the parts outside the CDR3, the full variable domain is EADIYQTPRYLVIGTGKKITLECSQTMGHDKMYWYQQDPGMELHLIHYSYGVNSTEKGDLSSESTVSRIRTEHFPLTLESARPSHTSQYLCASSEQATSSYNEQFFGPGTRLTVL.

The chain employs TRBV21-1 and TRBJ2-1; the table assigns TRBD1, which was not confirmed against the DNA. TRBV21-1 corresponds to a pseudogene. The CDR3 is 14 residues long. CDR3 loop: CASPKGVSYNEQFF. The DNA for the CDR3 is TGTGCCAGCCCTAAGGGGGTATCCTACAATGAGCAGTTCTTC.

This clone was seen only a few times. The chain uses TRBV7-2 and TRBJ2-7; tentatively, D is TRBD1 (6 bases). Germline V gene lookup returns CDR1 SGHTA and CDR2 FQGNSA. Trimming shortened V by 5 bases and J by 2 bases, and 16 bases separated the two germline ends. This CDR3 region has 15 residues. The CDR3 DNA follows: TGTGCCAGCAGCCGAACAGGGTTTTTCGCCTACGAGCAGTACTTC. Its protein product is CASSRTGFFAYEQYF.

This chain uses TRBV27 with TRBJ1-2, with D hard to call. The V end was cut by 4 bases, the J end by 2 bases, with 8 bases between. There are 13 residues in the CDR3. Germline loops: CDR1 MNHEY, CDR2 SMNVEV (reference sequence). This CDR3 reads CASSSGRNYGYTF. As DNA, the CDR3 is TGTGCCAGCAGTTCGGGGAGAAACTATGGCTACACCTTC.

The chain combines TRBV19 with TRBJ2-1; D remains ambiguous. CDR3 length: 15 amino acids. Germline V lookup: CDR1 LNHDA, CDR2 SQIVND (reference sequence). Trimming took off 7 bases at V and 0 bases at J, with 13 bases between the two ends. The CDR3 loop reads CASNTQVRSYNEQFF. For the CDR3, the DNA is TGTGCCAGTAACACCCAGGTACGCTCCTACAATGAGCAGTTCTTC.

The chain employs TRBV2 and TRBJ2-5; a possible D gene is TRBD1 (6 bases). The CDR3 runs to 14 residues. CDR1 is SNHLY, CDR2 FYNNEI, per germline. V gave up 10 bases and J gave up 2 bases, with 17 bases separating them. The chain's CDR3 is CATRTSGQQETQYF. The CDR3 DNA is TGTGCCACTCGAACTTCTGGACAGCAAGAGACCCAGTACTTC.